Here is one T cell receptor (beta chain) with its context. The antigen remains unidentified. The protocol attached unique molecular identifiers to individual cDNA molecules. TCRdb itself ran the 5' RACE reads through MiXCR, one entry per CDR3 protein. The table records some 82,000 distinct CDR3 sequences, around 5.6% of them present only once. The data were taken from a study of early T cells in non-severe SARS-CoV-2 infection. Notes on the study in general: The VDJdb matching leaned toward anti-spike CD8 responses and overlooked private and CD4 specificities.

This receptor was obtained from an adult who was a healthcare worker with PCR-confirmed SARS-CoV-2 infection or an uninfected control (not recorded which). The source material was whole blood.

The DNA of the CDR3 is TGTGCCAGCAGTTACTCGTCCAGGGCGGTAGACTATGGCTACACCTTC. It is translated as CASSYSSRAVDYGYTF. The rearrangement joins TRBV6-5 to TRBJ1-2; D is possibly TRBD1 (5 bases). Germline V CDR1 and CDR2: MNHEY, SVGAGI. V gave up 0 bases and J gave up 3 bases, with 14 bases separating them. This CDR3 comprises 16 residues.